The rows below give T cell receptor beta chains drawn from one sample of a study of early T cells in non-severe SARS-CoV-2 infection. Each CDR3 protein gets one entry after TCRdb re-called the 5' RACE reads with MiXCR. The sample lists tens of thousands of distinct CDR3 sequences, roughly 4.5% seen once, with 6.5% to 8.5% in the top ten. Sequencing used whole blood. All receptors derive from an adult who was a healthcare worker with PCR-confirmed SARS-CoV-2 infection or an uninfected control (not recorded which). CDR3s include the opening cysteine and the closing phenylalanine or tryptophan. D genes are given only for firm matches. Where a row states a size, it is once, few, many or the class of an expanded clone; other rows omit it.

clone_size	v_call	d_call	j_call	cdr3_nt	cdr3_aa
many	TRBV9	-	TRBJ2-7	TGTGCCAGCAGCGTAGGGGCAGGGGATCAATACGAGCAGTACTTC	CASSVGAGDQYEQYF
many	TRBV20-1	TRBD1	TRBJ1-6	TGCAGTGCGTCGGGACAGGTGGGGAATTCACCCCTCCACTTT	CSASGQVGNSPLHF
many	TRBV30	TRBD1	TRBJ2-3	TGTGCCTGGAATGGAGTAGGGACAGGCACAGATACGCAGTATTTT	CAWNGVGTGTDTQYF
few	TRBV29-1	-	TRBJ1-4	TGCAGCGTTGACCAGGGGAGACTTCTGTTTTTT	CSVDQGRLLFF
-	TRBV7-2	-	TRBJ2-3	TGTGCCAGCAGCTTAATATCCGCTAGCACAGATACGCAGTATTTT	CASSLISASTDTQYF
-	TRBV5-1	-	TRBJ2-7	TGCGCCAGCAGCTTGTTTCAAGTACAGGGAGAAGAGCAGTACTTC	CASSLFQVQGEEQYF
many	TRBV20-1	-	TRBJ2-2	TGCAGTGCTCCCAGGAGGGTCGGCACCGGGGAGCTGTTTTTT	CSAPRRVGTGELFF
many	TRBV12-3/TRBV12-4	-	TRBJ2-2	TGTGCCAGCAGTTACTTGGCCCTCGGGGAGCTGTTTTTT	CASSYLALGELFF
many	TRBV7-2	-	TRBJ2-7	TGTGCCAGCAGCTTAGTCCGGACAGCCCCTTTGTACTTC	CASSLVRTAPLYF
many	TRBV6-6	-	TRBJ2-7	TGTGCCAGCTCCCAAGACAGGCCTACCTACGAGCAGTACTTC	CASSQDRPTYEQYF
many	TRBV2	-	TRBJ1-6	TGTGCCAGCAGGTCGGACATTAATTCACCCCTCCACTTT	CASRSDINSPLHF
many	TRBV7-2	-	TRBJ1-1	TGTGCCAGCAGCTTAGTCAGGGAAACTGAAGCTTTCTTT	CASSLVRETEAFF
many	TRBV5-1	-	TRBJ2-1	TGCGCCAGCAAACAGGTCGAATACTACAATGAGCAGTTCTTC	CASKQVEYYNEQFF
many	TRBV6-6	TRBD1	TRBJ2-3	TGTGCCAGCAGTTACGCGTCCGGGACAGGGTACTCAGATACGCAGTATTTT	CASSYASGTGYSDTQYF
few	TRBV28	-	TRBJ1-5	TGTGCCAGCGATCGGGAGGTCCCAAATCAGCCCCAGCATTTT	CASDREVPNQPQHF
-	TRBV7-8	-	TRBJ2-1	TGTGCCAGCAGCTTAGTGGTTCGGGGCGGCTACAATGAGCAGTTCTTC	CASSLVVRGGYNEQFF
many	TRBV20-1	-	TRBJ2-1	TGCAGTGCTAGAGTCCCCTACAATGAGCAGTTCTTC	CSARVPYNEQFF
many	TRBV7-2	TRBD1	TRBJ1-1	TGTGCCAGCAGCAGGACAGGGCGGGAGAACACTGAAGCTTTCTTT	CASSRTGRENTEAFF
many	TRBV9	-	TRBJ1-1	TGTGCCAGCAGCTGGGGACAAGGGAACACTGAAGCTTTCTTT	CASSWGQGNTEAFF
many	TRBV7-2	TRBD1	TRBJ1-1	TGTGCCAGCAGCTCAATGACAGGGAAAAACACTGAAGCTTTCTTT	CASSSMTGKNTEAFF
-	TRBV28	TRBD1	TRBJ2-5	TGTGCCAGCAGCATGCTACGTTTTGGGAAGCCGGGACAGGATCGTAGAGAGACCCAGTACTTC	CASSMLRFGKPGQDRRETQYF
many	TRBV6-6	-	TRBJ2-7	TGTGCCAGCAGTTACTCCTCCTACGAGCAGTACTTC	CASSYSSYEQYF
medium-sized	TRBV7-2	-	TRBJ1-2	TGTGCCAGCAGCTTACTAGTGGGGGGTGAAGGCTACACCTTC	CASSLLVGGEGYTF
many	TRBV28	TRBD2	TRBJ2-3	TGTGCCAGCAGTTTACTAGCGGGGGGGCCCACAGATACGCAGTATTTT	CASSLLAGGPTDTQYF
many	TRBV6-5	TRBD2	TRBJ2-7	TGTGCCAGCAGTTACAACGGACTAGCGGGGGACGAGCAGTACTTC	CASSYNGLAGDEQYF
many	TRBV6-5	-	TRBJ1-6	TGTGCCAGCAGTTGGACCCGGGCGAGTAATCCTTCACCCCTCCACTTT	CASSWTRASNPSPLHF
many	TRBV7-9	-	TRBJ2-1	TGTGCCAGCAGGCGTACTGTCGATGAGCAGTTCTTC	CASRRTVDEQFF
many	TRBV6-1	TRBD1	TRBJ1-1	TGTGCCAGCAGGACAGGGGCCAACACTGAAGCTTTCTTT	CASRTGANTEAFF
many	TRBV20-1	TRBD1	TRBJ2-2	TGCAGTGCTCCAAGGACAGGTTTAAACACCGGGGAGCTGTTTTTT	CSAPRTGLNTGELFF
few	TRBV5-6	-	TRBJ2-5	TGTGCCAGCACCAGACTACAAGAGACCCAGTACTTC	CASTRLQETQYF
-	TRBV7-8	TRBD1	TRBJ1-6	TGTGCCAGCAGCTTTCAGGGACAGGGCCTAGGGCCCCTCCACTTT	CASSFQGQGLGPLHF
many	TRBV20-1	TRBD1	TRBJ2-5	TGCAGTGCTACCGTACGACAGGGGATGGGAGAGACCCAGTACTTC	CSATVRQGMGETQYF
-	TRBV1	-	TRBJ2-1	TGCACCAGCAGCCAAGTTAAGCGGGGGGGCCATCCCAATGAGCAGTTCTTC	CTSSQVKRGGHPNEQFF
many	TRBV20-1	-	TRBJ1-1	TGCAGTGCTAGAGTACACTTGAACACTGAAGCTTTCTTT	CSARVHLNTEAFF
many	TRBV12-3/TRBV12-4	-	TRBJ1-4	TGTGCCAGCAGTTTATCAGGGTTCGGTGAAAAACTGTTTTTT	CASSLSGFGEKLFF
many	TRBV7-9	-	TRBJ1-5	TGTGCCAGCAGCTCCACAGGGAATCAGCCCCAGCATTTT	CASSSTGNQPQHF
many	TRBV25-1	-	TRBJ2-7	TGTGCCAGCAGCCTTGACACTTCCTACGAGCAGTACTTC	CASSLDTSYEQYF
many	TRBV20-1	-	TRBJ1-5	TGCAGTGCTAGGCCCCCTCTTGACAGGTTCAATCAGCCCCAGCATTTT	CSARPPLDRFNQPQHF
few	TRBV11-2	TRBD2	TRBJ2-1	TGTGCCAGCAGCCCGGGACTAGCGTATGAGCAGTTCTTC	CASSPGLAYEQFF
many	TRBV7-2	-	TRBJ2-1	TGTGCCAGCAGCTTAGGTTACAATGAGCAGTTCTTC	CASSLGYNEQFF
-	TRBV10-3	TRBD1	TRBJ1-2	TGTGCCATCAGCAATGACAGGGCATCTGGCTACACCTTC	CAISNDRASGYTF
many	TRBV7-9	-	TRBJ2-6	TGTGCCAGCAGCCTCGACGTCCTGACTTTC	CASSLDVLTF
few	TRBV20-1	-	TRBJ2-7	TGCAGTGCCATGAATGGCGAGCAGTACTTC	CSAMNGEQYF
many	TRBV19	-	TRBJ2-1	TGTGCCAGTAGACTCTTCGGAGGTACGGGGGAGCAGTTCTTC	CASRLFGGTGEQFF
few	TRBV2	-	TRBJ2-3	TGTGCCAGCATGGAGGGAGTGACAGATACGCAGTATTTT	CASMEGVTDTQYF